These 20 T cell receptor beta chains were all obtained from the same sample, sequenced in a study of T cells expressing NK-cell markers. TCRdb derives one entry per CDR3 protein from the 5' RACE reads, leaving out DNA. The data show some 140,000 distinct CDR3 sequences, and the top ten clones hold 37%. The specimen was blood T cells: a sorted CD56 or NKG2C T cell subset, CD4+ or CD8+ T cells, or bulk PBMC T cells (not recorded which). The receptors stem from a woman between 45 and 60 years old in good health.

The V gene is TRBV15, the J gene TRBJ2-2; TCRdb names TRBD1, which stays unverified in the absence of DNA. The CDR3 is 13 residues long. CDR1 is LNHNV, CDR2 YYDKDF, per germline (reference sequence). The CDR3 loop reads CATSGVGAGELFF.

The chain combines TRBV10-2 with TRBJ2-2. The CDR3 is 16 residues long. Germline assignment: CDR1 WSHSY and CDR2 SAAADI. The CDR3 loop reads CASRGYPHSDTGELFF.

The chain joins TRBV4-1 to TRBJ1-1; TCRdb names TRBD1, which stays unverified in the absence of DNA. Germline lookup yields CDR1 MGHRA and CDR2 YSYEKL. CDR3 length: 15 residues. CDR3 residues: CASSHAVRGYPEAFF.

The genes are TRBV27 and TRBJ2-1; TCRdb outputs TRBD1, but without DNA this stays unchecked. Germline values: CDR1 MNHEY, CDR2 SMNVEV (reference sequence). CDR3 length: 11 residues. The CDR3: CASSERGEQFF.

V is TRBV29-1 and J is TRBJ2-3; there is no DNA to check the TCRdb D call of TRBD1. The CDR3 extends over 14 amino acids. The V gene's germline CDR1 is SQVTM and CDR2 ANQGSEA. CDR3 protein: CSVEGEGRGDTQYF.

The V gene is TRBV19, the J gene TRBJ2-2; TCRdb selects TRBD1, and the lack of DNA leaves this call unchecked. The V gene's germline CDR1 is LNHDA and CDR2 SQIVND (reference sequence). This CDR3 has 14 amino acids. This CDR3 is CASGDRKNTGELFF.

CDR3 protein: CASSLRLTYEQYF. The chain employs TRBV13 and TRBJ2-7. This CDR3 has 13 residues. Germline-derived CDR1 and CDR2 are PRHDT and FYEKMQ (reference sequence).

The chain joins TRBV7-9 to TRBJ2-1; TCRdb lists TRBD2, though no DNA is available to test this call. Per the germline V gene, CDR1 is SEHNR and CDR2 is FQNEAQ (reference sequence). The CDR3 has 15 amino acids. The CDR3 sequence is CASIQGLAGVSEQFF.

CDR3 in amino acids: CASIEAWTRKNIQYF. This chain links TRBV7-9 with TRBJ2-4. The CDR3 length is 15 residues. Germline-derived CDR1 and CDR2 are SEHNR and FQNEAQ (reference sequence). The whole variable domain, remainder taken from reference TRBV7-9 and TRBJ2-4, is DTGVSQNPRHKITKRGQNVTFRCDPISEHNRLYWYRQTLGQGPEFLTYFQNEAQLEKSRLLSDRFSAERPKGSFSTLEIQRTEQGDSAMYLCASIEAWTRKNIQYFGAGTRLSVL.

V and J are TRBV20-1 and TRBJ2-3. Germline V lookup: CDR1 DFQATT, CDR2 SNEGSKA (reference sequence). CDR3 size: 15 residues. The CDR3 region is CSARSLAGITDTQYF.

The V gene is TRBV29-1, the J gene TRBJ2-3. The CDR3 consists of 15 residues. The germline V gene encodes CDR1 SQVTM and CDR2 ANQGSEA. The CDR3 protein is CSVDTLSASTDTQYF.

The J gene is TRBJ2-7, the V gene TRBV4-1. Per germline, CDR1 MGHRA and CDR2 YSYEKL. The length of the CDR3 is 12 residues. The CDR3 reads CASRDRSYEQYF.

V and J are TRBV5-1 and TRBJ1-2; TCRdb's assignment of TRBD1 cannot be checked, as there is no DNA. The germline V gene encodes CDR1 SGHRS and CDR2 YFSETQ. The CDR3 extends over 16 amino acids. This chain's CDR3 is CASSLAEQGLPDGYTF.

The rearrangement joins TRBV24-1 to TRBJ2-1; TCRdb selects TRBD2, and the lack of DNA leaves this call unchecked. This CDR3 has 17 amino acids. Germline CDR1 reads KGHDR; CDR2 reads SFDVKD. The CDR3 sequence: CATSDPVLAGAYNEQFF.

This sequence joins TRBV9 and TRBJ2-1; the D gene TCRdb calls, TRBD2, cannot be checked with no DNA. The CDR3 loop spans 16 amino acids. Germline V gene data show CDR1 as SGDLS and CDR2 as YYNGEE. The CDR3 sequence: CASSLLSGSLDNEQFF.

This chain connects TRBV4-1 to TRBJ2-1; lacking DNA, the TRBD1 call made by TCRdb goes unchecked. The CDR3 extends over 15 amino acids. CDR1 and CDR2 (germline): MGHRA, YSYEKL. CDR3 protein: CASSQGGQGRGEQFF.

V gene TRBV5-1 combines with J gene TRBJ2-7; TCRdb reports TRBD1, a call that lacks DNA to check it against. Germline lookup yields CDR1 SGHRS and CDR2 YFSETQ. This CDR3 is built from 15 residues. The CDR3 sequence: CASSLGSGTTYEQYF.

V and J are TRBV11-3 and TRBJ1-2; TCRdb's D call, TRBD1, is unchecked because there is no DNA. The CDR3 has 16 residues. CDR1 is SGHNT and CDR2 is YENEEA in the germline V gene. CDR3 protein: CASSLRQGNVNYGYTF.

The V call is TRBV6-2 or TRBV6-3, the J call TRBJ2-5; TCRdb selects TRBD2, and the lack of DNA leaves this call unchecked. There are 14 residues in the CDR3. CDR1 and CDR2 from the germline V gene are MNHEY and SVGEGT. CDR3 loop: CASSQAGVEETQYF.

V usage is TRBV24-1 and J usage is TRBJ2-1. Germline V CDR1 and CDR2: KGHDR, SFDVKD. This CDR3 is built from 16 residues. The CDR3 protein is CATSASSTTIYNEQFF.